Listed here are 8 T cell receptor beta chains from one sample, sequenced in a study of blood T cell repertoires in COVID-19. Assay used: immunoSEQ multiplex PCR; TCRdb lists only in-frame clones, some missing. The table has about 250,000 clones, about 83% seen once. Sequenced sample: PBMCs or T cells enriched from blood (not recorded which). These receptor sequences come from a woman aged 40-49 years who had been exposed to COVID-19.

This sequence joins TRBV30 and TRBJ1-1; weak D call: TRBD1 (5 bases). Trimming shortened V by 7 bases and J by 4 bases, and 16 bases separated the two germline ends. Germline V gene data show CDR1 as GTSNPN and CDR2 as SVGIG (reference sequence). The CDR3 totals 13 residues. DNA of the CDR3: TGTGCCTCGTCAAAGGGCGGGGGCACTGAAGCTTTCTTT. It yields the protein CASSKGGGTEAFF.

The chain has TRBV18 and TRBJ2-7, with 9 bases that match TRBD1. CDR1 and CDR2 from the germline V gene are KGHSH and LQKENI. The CDR3 totals 13 residues. Germline trimming cut 4 bases from V and 3 bases from J; bases unmatched to any gene: 1. The CDR3 DNA reads TGTGCCAGCTCACTGGACAGGGGCTACGAGCAGTACTTC. Protein: CASSLDRGYEQYF.

The V gene is TRBV27, the J gene TRBJ2-5, with 7 positions matching TRBD1. The V gene's germline CDR1 is MNHEY and CDR2 SMNVEV (reference sequence). J lost 7 bases, V lost 6 bases, and 20 bases had no gene match. This CDR3 has 17 amino acids. The CDR3 bases are TGTGCCAGCAGCGAACGGGACAGTTACCTCCGGAGTGGGACCCAGTACTTC. Translation: CASSERDSYLRSGTQYF.

DNA for the CDR3: TGTGCCAGCACCCTCGGACTAGTTACCACCGGGGAGCTGTTTTTT. Translating gives CASTLGLVTTGELFF. The chain employs TRBV6-6 and TRBJ2-2; 7 nucleotides line up with TRBD2. The CDR3 runs 15 residues. The V and J ends lost 7 bases and 4 bases, in that order; junction bases with no gene match: 9. CDR1 is MNHNY and CDR2 is SVGAGI in the germline V gene (reference sequence).

The gene calls are TRBV27 and TRBJ1-2; D gene uncertain. The CDR3 is made up of 14 amino acids. CDR1 and CDR2 from the germline V gene are MNHEY and SMNVEV (reference sequence). The germline V and J ends were trimmed by 6 bases and 4 bases, with 15 bases remaining between them. CDR3 sequence (DNA): TGTGCCAGCAGCCCCTCTAGAGGCCCCTATGGCTACACCTTC. It translates to CASSPSRGPYGYTF.

The chain links TRBV11-2 to TRBJ1-1; D is perhaps TRBD1 (5 bases). The ends were cut back, 5 bases at V and 2 bases at J, with 9 bases in the middle. This CDR3 has 13 amino acids. Looked up from germline, CDR1 is SGHAT and CDR2 is FQNNGV. For the CDR3, the DNA is TGTGCCAGCAGCACGGGACTCAACACTGAAGCTTTCTTT. As protein: CASSTGLNTEAFF.

The chain employs TRBV7-9 and TRBJ1-4, with 7 bases identical to TRBD1. V shed 4 bases and J 3 bases; nucleotides not matched to a gene: 5. Germline V lookup: CDR1 SEHNR, CDR2 FQNEAQ (reference sequence). CDR3 length: 15 residues. CDR3 residues: CASSSIGTANEKLFF. CDR3 nucleotides: TGTGCCAGCAGCTCGATAGGGACAGCTAATGAAAAACTGTTTTTT.

This rearrangement joins TRBV29-1 to TRBJ1-2; D ambiguous. Germline assignment: CDR1 SQVTM and CDR2 ANQGSEA. Trimming removed 3 bases at V and 4 bases at J, with 12 bases between. The CDR3 covers 13 residues. CDR3 in amino acids: CSVDIEEGYGYTF. Here the CDR3 DNA reads TGCAGCGTTGATATCGAAGAGGGCTATGGCTACACCTTC.